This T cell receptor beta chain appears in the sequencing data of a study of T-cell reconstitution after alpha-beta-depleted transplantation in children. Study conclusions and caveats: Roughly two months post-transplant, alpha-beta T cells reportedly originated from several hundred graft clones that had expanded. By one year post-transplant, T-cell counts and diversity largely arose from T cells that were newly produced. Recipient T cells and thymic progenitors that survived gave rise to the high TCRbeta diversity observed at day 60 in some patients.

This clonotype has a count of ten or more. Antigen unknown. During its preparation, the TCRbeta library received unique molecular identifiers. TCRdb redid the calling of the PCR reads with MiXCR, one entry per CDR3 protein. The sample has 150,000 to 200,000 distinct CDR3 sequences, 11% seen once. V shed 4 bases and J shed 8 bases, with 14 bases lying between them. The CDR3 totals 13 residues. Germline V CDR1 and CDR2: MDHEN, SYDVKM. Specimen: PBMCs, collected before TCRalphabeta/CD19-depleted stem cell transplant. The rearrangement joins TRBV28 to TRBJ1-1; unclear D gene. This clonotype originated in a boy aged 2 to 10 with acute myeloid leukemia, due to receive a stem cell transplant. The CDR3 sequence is CASSSSGHPEAFF. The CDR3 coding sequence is TGTGCCAGCAGTTCCAGTGGCCACCCGGAAGCTTTCTTT.